The sequence of this T cell receptor beta chain was determined in a study of blood T cells in healthy people across ages. Germline V gene lookup returns CDR1 SGDLS and CDR2 YYNGEE. V lost 4 bases to trimming and J lost 11 bases, with 30 bases between them. The CDR3 covers 17 residues. A sample-barcoded 5' primer and a J-beta primer mix were used in a second PCR of about 6 to 11 cycles. A template-switch adaptor with 12 random nucleotides tagged each cDNA molecule. TCRdb called the 5' RACE reads again in MiXCR, with one record for every CDR3 protein. The sample holds some 1.5 million distinct CDR3 sequences, approximately 30% seen once.

The chain uses TRBV9 and TRBJ2-5; D not certain. The clonotype originates from a woman between 25 and 40 years old in good health. What was sequenced was blood. The CDR3 spells CASSPKIELAPSYGQYF. The CDR3 nucleotides are TGTGCCAGCAGCCCCAAAATAGAACTTGCACCTTCCTACGGGCAGTACTTC.